This record looks at one T cell receptor beta chain sequence and its context. Its specificity is unknown. The PCR was carried out with 60 Vbeta primers and 13 Jbeta primers. Sequencing was performed with immunoSEQ multiplex PCR; in TCRdb, only in-frame clones are kept and a portion is missing. The sample has about 180,000 clones, approximately 88% seen once. This sample is drawn from a study of cytomegalovirus exposure and HLA in healthy donors. Study results and limitations: Presence/absence analyses assumed roughly uniform sequencing depth across donors, which may not hold. In a later analysis, HLA-C alleles had the fewest associated TCRs, DRB1 alleles the most. As was reported, the classifier diagnosed cytomegalovirus status with high specificity and sensitivity.

Material: PBMCs. The origin of this receptor is a man under 40 in good health and CMV-seronegative.

For the CDR3, the DNA is TGCGCCAGCAGCTCCCCCCAATTCGCGGGACTAGAGTTCTACGAGCAGTACTTC. This translates into CASSSPQFAGLEFYEQYF. This chain links TRBV5-1 with TRBJ2-7; 8 bases are a match to TRBD2. This CDR3 comprises 18 residues. Germline lookup yields CDR1 SGHRS and CDR2 YFSETQ. J was trimmed by 3 bases and V by 3 bases; bases with no gene match: 17.